The 19 T cell receptor beta chains in this list originate from one sample, sequenced in a study of early T cells in non-severe SARS-CoV-2 infection. MiXCR, run by TCRdb on the 5' RACE reads, gives a single entry per CDR3 protein. The sample has fewer than 120,000 distinct CDR3 sequences, 10% to 15% seen once. The sample here was whole blood, taken at baseline. These receptors came from an adult who was a healthcare worker with PCR-confirmed SARS-CoV-2 infection or an uninfected control (not recorded which).

The chain combines TRBV19 with TRBJ1-5, with 8 bases matching TRBD1. The CDR3 has 14 residues. After removal of 7 bases from V and 7 bases from J, the junction contained 9 bases not matched to a gene. CDR1 is LNHDA, CDR2 SQIVND, per germline (reference sequence). The CDR3 is CASKDRAAAQPQHF. In nucleotides, the CDR3 is TGTGCCAGTAAGGACAGGGCGGCTGCCCAGCCCCAGCATTTT.

This clonotype was picked up many times. The chain carries TRBV27 and TRBJ1-2, with 10 bases aligning to TRBD1. V lost 5 bases, J lost 7 bases, and 13 bases stayed unmatched. The CDR3 contains 16 residues. Germline lookup yields CDR1 MNHEY and CDR2 SMNVEV (reference sequence). The CDR3 here is CASSPLDRGKGRGYTF. The DNA of the CDR3 is TGTGCCAGCAGTCCCCTGGACAGGGGGAAAGGACGTGGCTACACCTTC.

In its sample, this clonotype was seen a few times. The J gene is TRBJ2-7, the V gene TRBV2, with 7 bases that match TRBD2. J gave up 7 bases and V 4 bases, and 13 bases lay outside the gene matches. From germline, CDR1 is SNHLY and CDR2 FYNNEI. CDR3 length: 15 amino acids. For the CDR3, the DNA is TGTGCCAGCAGTGCTGTGGGGGACTACTACGAGGAGCAGTACTTC. Translated: CASSAVGDYYEEQYF.

At least ten counts were recorded for this clonotype. The V and J genes are TRBV6-5 and TRBJ2-1; D is undetermined. V was clipped by 2 bases and J by 2 bases, with 13 bases between them. The CDR3 length is 16 residues. Germline CDR1 MNHEY, CDR2 SVGAGI. The CDR3 DNA reads as TGTGCCAGCAGTTACGGGGTAGGCCGAACCTACAATGAGCAGTTCTTC. Protein product: CASSYGVGRTYNEQFF.

This clonotype was found a few times. The rearrangement uses TRBV6-5 and TRBJ2-1, with D maybe TRBD2 (6 bases). This CDR3 spans 15 amino acids. CDR1 and CDR2 from the germline V gene are MNHEY and SVGAGI. Between the trimmed V and J ends, which lost 2 bases and 8 bases, there was a span of 16 bases. CDR3 bases: TGTGCCAGCAGTTACCTTAGAAAAGGAGGGGATGAGCAGTTCTTC. Its protein is CASSYLRKGGDEQFF.

The chain has TRBV3-1 and TRBJ2-7; D gene uncertain. V was clipped by 1 base and J by 5 bases, with 15 bases between them. This CDR3 has 15 amino acids. Germline values: CDR1 LGHDT, CDR2 YNNKEL (reference sequence). CDR3 DNA sequence: TGTGCCAGCAGCCAAGGTCCCCAAGGGTTCGACGAGCAGTACTTC. Its protein is CASSQGPQGFDEQYF.

This clonotype was detected ten times or more. Mismatch with germline at one junction end may stem from a read error. The gene calls are TRBV18 and TRBJ1-1, with 8 bases aligning to TRBD1. The V gene's germline CDR1 is KGHSH and CDR2 LQKENI. CDR3 length: 14 residues. The CDR3 loop is CASSTPRGPTEAFF. The CDR3 nucleotides are TGTGCCAGCTCAACACCCAGGGGGCCTACTGAAGCTTTCTTT.

The chain recombines TRBV29-1 with TRBJ2-1; D is perhaps TRBD1 or TRBD2 (6 bases each). The V end was cut by 8 bases, the J end by 10 bases, with 12 bases between. CDR1 SQVTM and CDR2 ANQGSEA come from the germline V gene. This CDR3 is 10 amino acids long. This CDR3 reads CSPGGPEQFF. The CDR3 DNA reads as TGCAGCCCCGGGGGCCCAGAGCAGTTCTTC.

This clonotype was seen more than once but under ten times. The rearrangement links TRBV10-1 to TRBJ2-7; D is possibly TRBD2 (6 bases). From germline, CDR1 is WNHNN and CDR2 SYGVQD (reference sequence). V was shortened by 0 bases and J by 3 bases, with 12 bases between the two germline ends. The CDR3 is made up of 15 amino acids. CDR3 DNA: TGCGCCAGCAGTGAGTCCGGGGGAGTCGGCTACGAGCAGTACTTC. Translating gives CASSESGGVGYEQYF.

This chain joins TRBV5-1 and TRBJ2-7, with TRBD1 identical over 12 bases. The CDR3 contains 18 residues. The V segment lost 5 bases and the J segment 1 base; nucleotides outside the gene matches: 13. CDR1 SGHRS and CDR2 YFSETQ come from the germline V gene. The CDR3 DNA sequence: TGCGCCAGCAGATCCCTGGGACAGGGGGCGCCGGGATCCTACGAGCAGTACTTC. Its protein is CASRSLGQGAPGSYEQYF.

Of note for this clonotype: A much larger clone sits a single nucleotide away, making a read error possible. The chain carries TRBV27 and TRBJ1-6, with 8 bases identical to TRBD1. The CDR3 spans 12 residues. Germline CDR1 reads MNHEY; CDR2 reads SMNVEV (reference sequence). CDR3 nucleotide sequence: TGTGTCAGCAGAGAGACAGGGGCACCCCTCCACTTT. Translated, it gives CVSRETGAPLHF.

This clonotype was seen ten or more times. The chain employs TRBV6-5 and TRBJ2-3; 12 bases are shared with TRBD2. V shed 6 bases, J shed 3 bases, and the junction held 4 bases outside the gene matches. Germline CDR1 is MNHEY and CDR2 is SVGAGI. This CDR3 region has 15 residues. CDR3 protein: CASSPTSGGTDTQYF. For the CDR3, the DNA is TGTGCCAGCAGCCCTACTAGCGGGGGGACAGATACGCAGTATTTT.

This clonotype was counted only a few times. The genes are TRBV19 and TRBJ2-3; 7 bases map to TRBD1. V shed 2 bases, J shed 4 bases, and the junction held 3 bases outside the gene matches. Germline lookup yields CDR1 LNHDA and CDR2 SQIVND (reference sequence). The CDR3 spans 14 residues. The CDR3 nucleotides read TGTGCCAGTAGTATACGACAGGGCTCAGATACGCAGTATTTT. Translating gives CASSIRQGSDTQYF.

This clonotype was counted between two and nine times. V is TRBV4-2 and J is TRBJ2-2, with a weak D call TRBD2 (5 bases). The V end lost 3 bases, the J end lost 8 bases, and 7 bases lay between the germline ends. The CDR3 is 12 amino acids. Germline CDR1 LGHNA, CDR2 YNFKEQ. The CDR3 region has the DNA TGTGCCAGCAGCCACCTAGCAGGGGAGCTGTTTTTT. Translating gives CASSHLAGELFF.

V usage is TRBV4-1 and J usage is TRBJ1-1; D is uncertain. This CDR3 is 13 amino acids long. The V end was cut by 2 bases, the J end by 1 base, with 5 bases between. Germline values: CDR1 MGHRA, CDR2 YSYEKL. The CDR3 loop is CASSQHENTEAFF. The CDR3, as DNA: TGCGCCAGCAGCCAACACGAGAACACTGAAGCTTTCTTT.

This clonotype has a single count. Likely a read error: the CDR3 ends without its conserved phenylalanine or tryptophan. The genes are TRBV20-1 and TRBJ1-2; the match to TRBD1 covers 7 bases. With V trimmed by 3 bases and J by 1 base, 8 bases remained unmatched. The CDR3 contains 15 residues. The germline CDR1 and CDR2 sequences are DFQATT and SNEGSKA (reference sequence). CDR3 nucleotide sequence: TGCAGTGCTAGGCATCCGACAGGGCTTAACTATGGCTACACCTAC. This encodes CSARHPTGLNYGYTY.

At least ten counts were recorded for this clonotype. The chain has TRBV7-9 and TRBJ2-1; no reliable D call. Germline V gives CDR1 SEHNR, CDR2 FQNEAQ (reference sequence). V was shortened by 0 bases and J by 4 bases, with 7 bases between the two germline ends. This CDR3 is 14 amino acids long. CDR3 loop: CASSLATDYNEQFF. CDR3 DNA: TGTGCCAGCAGCTTAGCTACCGATTACAATGAGCAGTTCTTC.

This chain links TRBV27 with TRBJ1-1; tentative D call: TRBD1 (5 bases). Per the germline V gene, CDR1 is MNHEY and CDR2 is SMNVEV (reference sequence). CDR3 length equals 12 residues. Trimming took 6 bases from V and 4 from J, leaving 9 bases between them. The CDR3 protein is CASRLRATEAFF. Here the CDR3 DNA reads TGTGCCAGCAGGCTCAGGGCCACTGAAGCTTTCTTT.

This clonotype has just a few counts. The chain is built from TRBV5-1 and TRBJ1-2; TRBD1 matches at 7 bases. CDR3 length: 16 residues. The trim removed 5 bases at V and 4 bases at J, leaving 14 bases unmatched. Per germline, CDR1 SGHRS and CDR2 YFSETQ. The CDR3 protein is CASRYPGRTGSYGYTF. The DNA of the CDR3 is TGCGCCAGCAGATACCCGGGTCGGACAGGTAGCTATGGCTACACCTTC.